This is a list of T cell receptor beta chains from one sample in a study of blood T cell repertoires in COVID-19. Method: immunoSEQ multiplex PCR; TCRdb's copy keeps in-frame clones and lacks some. The sample lists 200,000 to 250,000 clones; about 85% were seen once. Sample: PBMCs or T cells enriched from blood (not recorded which). The receptors derive from a woman in her 30s who had recovered from COVID-19. Each CDR3 is given with its conserved first and last residue. Fields, in order: J gene, clone size, V gene, CDR3 length, CDR3 protein. Expanded clones are given a class, and other clones once, few, many or no size at all.

>TRBJ2-6|-|TRBV7-6|16
CASRAGSLSGANVLTF
>TRBJ1-4|-|TRBV4-1|14
CASSQRQGGEKLFF
>TRBJ2-1|-|TRBV4-3|18
CASSQDQWGLATTDEQFF
>TRBJ1-4|-|TRBV25-1|18
CASSDPRVEQTFNEKLFF
>TRBJ2-7|-|TRBV3-1/TRBV3-2|16
CASSQAGTGGLYEQYF
>TRBJ2-1|-|TRBV29-1|15
CSVHEGTGVYNEQFF
>TRBJ1-2|-|TRBV5-4|14
CASSPDSGFPGYTF
>TRBJ1-5|-|TRBV12-5|16
CASGAPTSLIYQPQHF
>TRBJ2-3|-|TRBV7-2|16
CASSLALVAGLVGQYF
>TRBJ2-1|-|TRBV7-7|15
CASSFGTSGYNEQFF
>TRBJ2-5|-|TRBV10-3|14
CAISEDSGAETQYF
>TRBJ1-4|-|TRBV4-1|15
CASSLQRTDNEKLFF
>TRBJ1-3|-|TRBV7-9|13
CASSLGAGNTIYF
>TRBJ1-6|few|TRBV5-1|17
CASSKGQGTGSNSPLHF
>TRBJ2-7|-|TRBV5-4|13
CASSPMGGNEQYF
>TRBJ2-7|-|TRBV5-1|15
CASSLVGQDSYEQYF
>TRBJ2-3|-|TRBV9|17
CASSVATLSSGTDTQYF
>TRBJ2-5|-|TRBV6-5|13
CASSYDRGETQYF
>TRBJ2-1|-|TRBV15|15
CATSREAGTGNEQFF
>TRBJ2-7|-|TRBV5-6|12
CASRTPFSEQYF
>TRBJ1-2|-|TRBV5-4|14
CASSLGGRGYGYTF
>TRBJ2-1|-|TRBV7-9|16
CASSSPLAGVRNEQFF
>TRBJ1-1|-|TRBV5-8|16
CASSFSTGSLNTEAFF
>TRBJ1-2|-|TRBV19|13
CASSPGQGYGYTF
>TRBJ2-7|-|TRBV21-1|12
CASSKDTYEQYF
>TRBJ2-7|-|TRBV27|15
CASSLSSLEGSEQYF
>TRBJ2-7|few|TRBV29-1|17
CSVEAFGSSGSSYEQYF
>TRBJ2-3|-|TRBV7-2|16
CASSLSGPQPTDTQYF
>TRBJ2-7|-|TRBV2|15
CASSEAKGNSYEQYF
>TRBJ2-1|-|TRBV5-1|16
CASSLVNRGLGDEQFF
>TRBJ1-1|-|TRBV29-1|13
CSGEINRGTEAFF